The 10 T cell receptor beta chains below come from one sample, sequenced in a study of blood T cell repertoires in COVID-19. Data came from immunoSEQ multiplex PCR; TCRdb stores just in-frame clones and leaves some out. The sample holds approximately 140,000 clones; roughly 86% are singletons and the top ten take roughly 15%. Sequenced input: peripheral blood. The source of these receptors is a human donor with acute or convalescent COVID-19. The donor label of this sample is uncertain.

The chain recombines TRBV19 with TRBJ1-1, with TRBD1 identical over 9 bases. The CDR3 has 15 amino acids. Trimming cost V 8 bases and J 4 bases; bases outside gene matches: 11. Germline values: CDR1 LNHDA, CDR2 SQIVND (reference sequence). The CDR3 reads CASRTGTGMATEAFF. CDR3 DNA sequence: TGTGCCAGTCGAACCGGGACAGGGATGGCCACTGAAGCTTTCTTT.

The CDR3 DNA reads TGCGCCAGCAGCTTGGCCGCGGTCGCTAACTATGGCTACACCTTC. This encodes CASSLAAVANYGYTF. This chain joins TRBV5-1 and TRBJ1-2; D gene uncertain. This CDR3 has 15 amino acids. V was trimmed by 0 bases and J by 0 bases, leaving 9 bases between them. The germline gives CDR1 SGHRS, CDR2 YFSETQ.

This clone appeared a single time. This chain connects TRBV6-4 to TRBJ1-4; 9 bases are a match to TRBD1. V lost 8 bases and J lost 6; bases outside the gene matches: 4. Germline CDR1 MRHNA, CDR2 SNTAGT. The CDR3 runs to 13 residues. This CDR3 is CASARDRDEKLFF. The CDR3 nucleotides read TGTGCCAGCGCCCGGGACAGGGATGAAAAACTGTTTTTT.

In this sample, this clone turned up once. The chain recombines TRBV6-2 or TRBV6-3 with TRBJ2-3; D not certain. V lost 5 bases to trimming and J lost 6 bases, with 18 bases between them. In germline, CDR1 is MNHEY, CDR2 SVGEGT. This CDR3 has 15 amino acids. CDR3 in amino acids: CASSTHSPTGDTQYF. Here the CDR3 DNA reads TGTGCCAGCAGTACCCACTCTCCCACCGGGGATACGCAGTATTTT.

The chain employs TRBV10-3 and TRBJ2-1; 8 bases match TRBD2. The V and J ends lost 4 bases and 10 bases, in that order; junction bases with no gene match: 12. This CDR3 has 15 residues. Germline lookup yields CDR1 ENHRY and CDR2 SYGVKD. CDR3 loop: CAISAGTRDGSEQFF. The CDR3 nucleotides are TGTGCCATCAGTGCCGGGACTAGAGACGGCTCAGAGCAGTTCTTC.

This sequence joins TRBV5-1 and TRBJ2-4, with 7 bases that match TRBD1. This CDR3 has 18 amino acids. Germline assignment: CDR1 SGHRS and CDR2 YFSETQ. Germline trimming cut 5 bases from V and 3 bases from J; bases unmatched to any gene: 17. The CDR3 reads CASSLRPTGYEDKNIQYF. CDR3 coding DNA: TGCGCCAGCAGTCTGAGACCGACAGGGTACGAAGACAAAAACATTCAGTACTTC.

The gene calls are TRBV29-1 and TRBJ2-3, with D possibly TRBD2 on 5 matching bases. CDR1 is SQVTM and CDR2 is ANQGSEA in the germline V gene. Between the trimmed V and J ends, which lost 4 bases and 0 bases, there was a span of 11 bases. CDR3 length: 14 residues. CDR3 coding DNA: TGCAGCGTTGGGCGGGCGGCTAGCACAGATACGCAGTATTTT. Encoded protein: CSVGRAASTDTQYF.

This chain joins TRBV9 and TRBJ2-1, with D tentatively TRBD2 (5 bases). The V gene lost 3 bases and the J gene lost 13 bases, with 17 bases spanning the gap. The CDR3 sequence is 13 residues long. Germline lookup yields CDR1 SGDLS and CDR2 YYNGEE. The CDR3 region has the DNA TGTGCCAGCAGCGCCAACACCGCGGGTCCCCAGTTCTTC. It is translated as CASSANTAGPQFF.

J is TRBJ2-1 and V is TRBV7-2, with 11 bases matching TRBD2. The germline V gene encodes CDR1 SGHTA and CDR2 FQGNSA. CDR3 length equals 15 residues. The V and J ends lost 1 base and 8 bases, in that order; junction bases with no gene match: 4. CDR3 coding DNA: TGTGCCAGCAGCTTAGGTTCTAGCGGGGGGTATGAGCAGTTCTTC. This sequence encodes CASSLGSSGGYEQFF.

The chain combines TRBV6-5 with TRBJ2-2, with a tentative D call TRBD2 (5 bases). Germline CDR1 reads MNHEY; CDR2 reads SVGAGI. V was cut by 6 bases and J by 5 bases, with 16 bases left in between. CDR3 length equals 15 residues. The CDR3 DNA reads TGTGCCAGCAGAGCCCGGGGATTTGGTACCGGGGAGCTGTTTTTT. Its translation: CASRARGFGTGELFF.